This T cell receptor beta chain was profiled in a study of a mutant IDH1 vaccine in newly diagnosed glioma. Study observations and caveats: Changes to the top peripheral T cell clonotypes appeared unrelated to pseudoprogression.

The repertoire was sequenced with immunoSEQ multiplex PCR; TCRdb's copy has only in-frame clones and lacks some. The sample lists tens of thousands of clones, approximately 80% occurring once. To note about this clone: The antigen remains undetermined.

Time point meaning: week 35, safety follow-up. Every vaccination contained 300 ug of the mutant IDH1 20-mer peptide and was paired with topical imiquimod. Vaccination of patients was performed eight times, in weeks 1, 3, 5, 7, 11, 15, 19 and 23. Donors had new WHO grade 3 or 4 IDH1-mutant, ATRX-lost astrocytomas. CDR1 and CDR2 from the germline V gene are SQVTM and ANQGSEA. The CDR3 is 15 amino acids. V was trimmed by 0 bases and J by 6 bases, leaving 14 bases between them. This chain links TRBV29-1 with TRBJ1-4; a weak D match, TRBD1 (6 bases). The material sequenced was PBMCs, taken from a glioma patient whose treatment included an IDH1 peptide vaccine. The receptor was derived from a man in his forties with glioma. The CDR3 DNA is TGCAGCGTTGAAGATTTTGCCGGGGGCCATGAAAAACTGTTTTTT. Its translation is CSVEDFAGGHEKLFF. The variable domain in full, with the rest retrieved from reference TRBV29-1 and TRBJ1-4, is SAVISQKPSRDICQRGTSLTIQCQVDSQVTMMFWYRQQPGQSLTLIATANQGSEATYESGFVIDKFPISRPNLTFSTLTVSNMSPEDSSIYLCSVEDFAGGHEKLFFGSGTQLSVL.